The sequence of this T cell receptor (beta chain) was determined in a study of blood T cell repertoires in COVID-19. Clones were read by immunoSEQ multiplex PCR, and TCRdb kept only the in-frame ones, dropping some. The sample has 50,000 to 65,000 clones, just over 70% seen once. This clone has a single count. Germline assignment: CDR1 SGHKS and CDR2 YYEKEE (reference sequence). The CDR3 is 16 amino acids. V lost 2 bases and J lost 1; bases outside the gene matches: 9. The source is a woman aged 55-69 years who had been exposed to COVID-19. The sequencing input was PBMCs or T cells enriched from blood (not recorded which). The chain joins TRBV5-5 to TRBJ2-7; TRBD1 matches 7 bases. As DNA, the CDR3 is TGTGCCAGCAGCTTCTCCTGGACAGGCACATCCTACGAGCAGTACTTC. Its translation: CASSFSWTGTSYEQYF.